Below are 4 T cell receptor beta chains sequenced from a single sample in a study of cytotoxic CD8 clonotypes in ibrutinib-treated CLL (dated by TCRdb to about 2021). Reading the label with the study, this specimen's time point is: 12 months on ibrutinib. Library preparation was by the immunoSEQ multiplex PCR assay. The immuneACCESS repertoire file appears here via TCRdb, limited to in-frame rearrangements. These files lack a portion of the clones; in checked studies, under half of the deficit traces to unresolved V genes, and the cause of the others is not known. The sample table lists about 130,000 clones, roughly three quarters of them with a count of one. The ten largest clonotypes hold roughly 12% of the sample. The sample here was PBMCs, taken after 12 months of ibrutinib treatment. The source of these receptors is a human donor with chronic lymphocytic leukemia.

V gene TRBV29-1 combines with J gene TRBJ1-2; D gene uncertain. The CDR3 covers 13 residues. With 7 bases removed from V and 6 bases from J, the gap between germline ends came to 18 bases. Per germline, CDR1 SQVTM and CDR2 ANQGSEA. The CDR3 DNA follows: TGCAGCGCGACCCAGGCTTCCCGGAATGGCTACACCTTC. It is translated as CSATQASRNGYTF.

The chain links TRBV6-6 to TRBJ2-1; TRBD2 might be the D (6 bases). CDR3 length equals 14 residues. Germline V gene lookup returns CDR1 MNHNY and CDR2 SVGAGI (reference sequence). V shed 2 bases and J shed 2 bases, with 7 bases lying between them. CDR3 sequence (DNA): TGTGCCAGCAGTTACGGCGGGGCCTACAATGAGCAGTTCTTC. Protein sequence: CASSYGGAYNEQFF.

V and J are TRBV7-9 and TRBJ2-2; a possible D gene is TRBD1 (5 bases). V was pared by 2 bases and J by 5 bases, with 15 bases between. Germline V lookup: CDR1 SEHNR, CDR2 FQNEAQ (reference sequence). CDR3 length equals 16 residues. The CDR3 nucleotides are TGTGCCAGCAGCTTATCGGCTGGGGCCGGAACCGGGGAGCTGTTTTTT. It translates to CASSLSAGAGTGELFF.

This chain joins TRBV7-8 and TRBJ2-2; D is possibly TRBD1 or TRBD2 (5 bases each). CDR1 SGHVS and CDR2 FQNEAQ come from the germline V gene. The CDR3 is 16 amino acids. Trimming left V 2 bases short and J 1 base short, with 11 bases between. The CDR3 sequence: CASSLLGTVNTGELFF. DNA of the CDR3: TGTGCCAGCAGCTTATTGGGGACGGTGAACACCGGGGAGCTGTTTTTT.